These T cell receptor beta chains were read from a single sample in a study of regulatory T cells in long-lasting Graves disease. TCRdb fed the multiplex PCR reads into MiXCR, producing one record per CDR3 protein. The sample has approximately 360,000 distinct CDR3 sequences, around 11% seen once. These data were also filed under a second study, of T cells in Graves' hyperthyroidism and ophthalmopathy.

This specimen consisted of peripheral blood mononuclear cells (PBMCs), obtained at new diagnosis, from a patient treated with antithyroid drugs. All receptors come from a woman aged 18-29 years with Graves disease. The CDR3 runs from the conserved cysteine through the conserved F or W. A D gene is named only where the DNA matches it firmly. The size field is filled for only some rows; it gives once, few, many or a size class.

J,size,D,V,CDR3,DNA
TRBJ1-1,many,NA,TRBV7-2,CASSLSHRANTEAFF,TGTGCCAGCAGCTTAAGTCACAGGGCGAACACTGAAGCTTTCTTT
TRBJ2-5,many,NA,TRBV2,CASSEGETQYF,TGTGCCAGCAGTGAGGGAGAGACCCAGTACTTC
TRBJ1-1,few,NA,TRBV10-3,CAISEGAGVNTKAFF,TGTGCCATCAGTGAGGGGGCCGGGGTGAACACTAAAGCTTTCTTT
TRBJ1-2,many,NA,TRBV12-3/TRBV12-4,CASSSYGYGYTF,TGTGCCAGCAGTTCCTACGGTTATGGCTACACCTTC
TRBJ1-6,many,NA,TRBV7-9,CASSLGVGVVGSPLHF,TGTGCCAGCAGCTTAGGCGTGGGGGTTGTAGGGTCACCCCTCCACTTT
TRBJ2-5,NA,TRBD2,TRBV12-5,CASGFLLAGARKYQATQYF,TGTGCTAGTGGTTTTCTACTAGCGGGGGCCCGAAAATACCAAGCGACCCAGTACTTC
TRBJ1-1,many,NA,TRBV27,CASINRGNTEAFF,TGTGCCAGCATAAATCGGGGGAACACTGAAGCTTTCTTT
TRBJ2-3,many,TRBD2,TRBV12-3/TRBV12-4,CASRLAGTDTQYF,TGTGCCAGCAGACTAGCGGGGACAGATACGCAGTATTTT
TRBJ1-4,NA,NA,TRBV25-1,CASSEGFRQGPFKDKLFF,TGTGCCAGCAGTGAAGGGTTTCGGCAGGGACCATTTAAGGACAAACTGTTTTTT
TRBJ2-3,once,NA,TRBV4-3,CASSQDSGAITDTQYF,TGCGCCAGCAGCCAAGACTCAGGGGCCATTACAGATACGCAGTATTTT
TRBJ2-1,many,NA,TRBV27,CASSLLWVGRASPVSHEQFF,TGTGCCAGCAGTTTATTGTGGGTCGGCAGGGCCTCTCCTGTTTCTCATGAGCAGTTCTTC
TRBJ2-5,NA,NA,TRBV12-3/TRBV12-4,CASSLGRAARRETQYF,TGTGCCAGCAGTTTGGGCCGGGCCGCGAGGCGGGAGACCCAGTACTTC
TRBJ2-5,NA,TRBD2,TRBV10-3,CATRTGTSATPNQETQYF,TGTGCCACTCGGACCGGGACTAGTGCGACCCCAAACCAAGAGACCCAGTACTTC
TRBJ1-5,few,NA,TRBV7-2,CASSLEGYGQPQHF,TGTGCCAGCAGCTTAGAAGGATATGGGCAGCCCCAGCATTTT
TRBJ1-2,few,NA,TRBV29-1,CSGRDGNYGYTF,TGCAGCGGCCGGGACGGTAACTATGGCTACACCTTC
TRBJ2-3,few,TRBD2,TRBV20-1,CSARVTPGLADTDTQYF,TGCAGTGCTAGAGTCACCCCGGGACTAGCGGACACAGATACGCAGTATTTT
TRBJ1-6,NA,NA,TRBV28,CASTTSEYNSPLHF,TGTGCCAGCACAACCTCAGAGTATAATTCACCCCTCCACTTT
TRBJ1-1,few,NA,TRBV9,CASSVDPGPATEAFF,TGTGCCAGCAGCGTAGATCCGGGCCCTGCCACTGAAGCTTTCTTT
TRBJ1-5,many,TRBD1,TRBV27,CASSSDRGSNQPQHF,TGTGCCAGCAGTTCTGACAGGGGATCCAATCAGCCCCAGCATTTT
TRBJ2-1,many,NA,TRBV12-3/TRBV12-4,CASSLEGRPSYNEQFF,TGTGCCAGCAGTTTAGAAGGCAGGCCCTCCTACAATGAGCAGTTCTTC
TRBJ2-5,many,TRBD2,TRBV18,CASSPGLAQGETQYF,TGTGCCAGCTCACCGGGACTAGCGCAGGGAGAGACCCAGTACTTC
TRBJ2-2,many,TRBD2,TRBV20-1,CSASLLAGATGELFF,TGCAGTGCTAGTCTGCTAGCGGGAGCAACCGGGGAGCTGTTTTTT
TRBJ2-3,many,NA,TRBV7-6,CASSSVGTDTQYF,TGTGCCAGCAGCTCCGTCGGCACAGATACGCAGTATTTT
TRBJ1-5,many,TRBD1,TRBV20-1,CSARTGDSNQPQHF,TGCAGTGCTAGAACAGGGGATAGCAATCAGCCCCAGCATTTT
TRBJ1-5,many,NA,TRBV12-3/TRBV12-4,CASSPPPYSNQPQHF,TGTGCCAGCAGTCCGCCCCCGTATAGCAATCAGCCCCAGCATTTT
TRBJ1-1,few,NA,TRBV10-3,CAIREQMNTEAFF,TGTGCCATCAGGGAACAGATGAACACTGAAGCTTTCTTT
TRBJ2-6,NA,TRBD1,TRBV7-9,CASRNFPGQGRSGANVLTF,TGTGCCAGCAGAAATTTTCCGGGACAGGGTCGATCTGGGGCCAACGTCCTGACTTTC
TRBJ2-1,NA,TRBD1,TRBV7-9,CASGPRTGKSYNEQFF,TGTGCCAGCGGGCCCCGGACAGGGAAATCCTACAATGAGCAGTTCTTC
TRBJ2-1,many,NA,TRBV29-1,CSVEAAGRDEQFF,TGCAGCGTTGAAGCGGCTGGTAGGGATGAGCAGTTCTTC
TRBJ2-2,many,TRBD1,TRBV7-2,CASSVNRGLELFF,TGTGCCAGCAGCGTAAACAGGGGTTTGGAGCTGTTTTTT
TRBJ1-2,few,NA,TRBV4-3,CASSLVDGFYGYTF,TGCGCCAGCAGCCTTGTGGACGGCTTCTATGGCTACACCTTC
TRBJ1-2,NA,NA,TRBV11-2,CASSFANEGIVRDGYTF,TGTGCCAGCAGCTTCGCCAATGAGGGGATCGTTCGGGATGGCTACACCTTC
TRBJ1-1,few,NA,TRBV20-1,CSARFVGTEAFF,TGCAGTGCTAGGTTTGTTGGGACTGAAGCTTTCTTT